This T cell receptor beta chain was captured in a study of T cells after yellow fever vaccination. Whole-study results and caveats: The secondary response was weaker but peaked faster, day 5 versus 15.

CDR1 and CDR2 from the germline V gene are SGHRS and YFSETQ. The CDR3 is 15 amino acids. V was pared by 4 bases and J by 2 bases, with 16 bases between. The table lists this clonotype with many counts. No antigen is known for it. For TCR, cDNA came from 5'RACE template switching, which added a universal primer site and UMIs. In TCRdb, the 5' RACE reads were re-called with MiXCR into one record per CDR3 protein. Here the sample spans about 210,000 distinct CDR3 sequences, 6% to 8% being singletons. The chain couples TRBV5-1 to TRBJ2-7, with D possibly being TRBD2 (6 bases). The sample consisted of CD4+ T cells sorted from PBMCs, taken on the day of the yellow fever booster vaccination. This receptor was taken from a man between 25 and 39 years old who received the YFV17D yellow fever vaccine. The CDR3 DNA follows: TGCGCCAGCAGCCGTGATGGAGGGGACGCCTACGAGCAGTACTTC. This codes for CASSRDGGDAYEQYF.